Presented here are 10 T cell receptor beta chains from one specimen sequenced in a study of T cell responses to AZD1222 COVID-19 vaccine. Only in-frame clones appear in the TCRdb table, and some are missing; sequencing was by immunoSEQ multiplex PCR. The table includes more than 95,000 clones, roughly 91% detected once. This sample comprised peripheral blood, obtained on day 0 of AZD1222 vaccination. These receptors all come from an adult in good health.

The chain recombines TRBV7-9 with TRBJ2-1; TRBD2 aligns across 13 bases. The CDR3 extends over 15 amino acids. With V trimmed by 5 bases and J by 7 bases, 5 bases remained unmatched. Germline CDR1 reads SEHNR; CDR2 reads FQNEAQ (reference sequence). CDR3 amino acids: CASSLGLAGDNEQFF. Here the CDR3 DNA reads TGTGCCAGCAGCCTCGGACTAGCGGGAGATAATGAGCAGTTCTTC.

The gene calls are TRBV19 and TRBJ1-1; D is perhaps TRBD1 (5 bases). Trimming removed 3 bases from V and 2 bases from J, with 13 bases in between. The CDR3 spans 15 residues. Per the germline V gene, CDR1 is LNHDA and CDR2 is SQIVND (reference sequence). The CDR3 nucleotides are TGTGCCAGTAGTATCTTTGTGACAGCAAACACTGAAGCTTTCTTT. Protein product: CASSIFVTANTEAFF.

The chain has TRBV10-2 and TRBJ1-5; 8 bases match TRBD1. CDR1 and CDR2 (germline): WSHSY, SAAADI. J lost 1 base, V lost 10 bases, and 6 bases had no gene match. The CDR3 length is 14 residues. The CDR3 sequence: CATRTGMSNQPQHF. CDR3 nucleotide sequence: TGCGCCACCAGGACAGGGATGAGCAATCAGCCCCAGCATTTT.

J is TRBJ2-1 and V is TRBV20-1; D gene uncertain. The CDR3 loop spans 11 amino acids. Trimming took off 5 bases at V and 5 bases at J, with 7 bases between the two ends. Per the germline V gene, CDR1 is DFQATT and CDR2 is SNEGSKA (reference sequence). CDR3 amino acids: CSAGENNEQFF. CDR3 sequence (DNA): TGCAGTGCTGGGGAAAACAATGAGCAGTTCTTC.

This clone appeared once. This chain joins TRBV6-5 and TRBJ2-7; D may correspond to TRBD1 or TRBD2 (5 bases each). The CDR3 is 13 residues long. Trimming shortened V by 7 bases and J by 0 bases, and 10 bases separated the two germline ends. The germline CDR1 and CDR2 sequences are MNHEY and SVGAGI. The CDR3 DNA follows: TGTGCCAGCACTGGGACGAGCTCCTACGAGCAGTACTTC. This encodes CASTGTSSYEQYF.

The rearrangement links TRBV12-3 or TRBV12-4 to TRBJ1-2; D gene unclear. The CDR3 runs to 12 residues. The germline V and J ends were trimmed by 2 bases and 4 bases, with 5 bases remaining between them. The CDR3 here is CASSLNTYGYTF. The CDR3 DNA reads as TGTGCCAGCAGTTTAAACACCTATGGCTACACCTTC.

The chain is built from TRBV3-1 (or the pseudogene TRBV3-2) and TRBJ1-5; the D is unclear. Deletions cut 0 bases from V and 6 bases from J, with 6 bases between. CDR3 length: 13 amino acids. Germline V CDR1 and CDR2: LGHDT, YNNKEL (reference sequence). In nucleotides, the CDR3 is TGTGCCAGCAGCCAAGATCTGGGTCAGCCCCAGCATTTT. It encodes CASSQDLGQPQHF.

The chain employs TRBV30 and TRBJ1-4; no clear D gene. V was cut by 1 base and J by 8 bases, with 8 bases left in between. CDR1 and CDR2 (germline): GTSNPN, SVGIG (reference sequence). This CDR3 is 12 amino acids long. The CDR3 sequence is CAWSALGEKLFF. In nucleotides, the CDR3 is TGTGCCTGGAGTGCCCTTGGAGAAAAACTGTTTTTT.

The chain combines TRBV7-9 with TRBJ2-5; 8 nucleotides line up with TRBD2. V was pared by 3 bases and J by 5 bases, with 11 bases of the junction left unmatched. This CDR3 has 16 amino acids. The V gene's germline CDR1 is SEHNR and CDR2 FQNEAQ (reference sequence). The CDR3 region is CASSFQREWGGETQYF. The CDR3 region has the DNA TGTGCCAGCAGCTTCCAGCGGGAGTGGGGGGGTGAGACCCAGTACTTC.

The chain joins TRBV19 to TRBJ2-5, with D possibly being TRBD2 (7 bases). The germline V gene encodes CDR1 LNHDA and CDR2 SQIVND (reference sequence). Trimming shortened V by 5 bases and J by 7 bases, and 20 bases separated the two germline ends. CDR3 length: 15 residues. For the CDR3, the DNA is TGTGCCAGTAGTTCCCTACACGGGGGGCGCGTGACCCAGTACTTC. Its protein product is CASSSLHGGRVTQYF.